The text below deals with one T cell receptor (beta chain). The data are from a study of blood T cell repertoires in COVID-19. The overall study: Researchers got acute and convalescent COVID-19 samples from the United States, Italy and Spain. T cells, B-cell-depleted T cells, or PBMCs supplied cDNA or gDNA.

The ends lost 4 bases at V and 8 bases at J; junction bases unmatched: 6. In germline, CDR1 is MGHRA, CDR2 YSYEKL. The CDR3 spans 14 residues. In the study's own analysis: Reference gene primer amplification in the assay estimated nucleated cell counts. TCRdb keeps only in-frame clones here, not all; method: immunoSEQ multiplex PCR. The V and J calls and clone size were taken over from that table, and D and trimming were inferred from the DNA. The sample holds 200,000 to 300,000 clones; 70% to 90% are singletons and the top ten take 1% to 1.5%. Sequencing used PBMCs or T cells enriched from blood (not recorded which). The chain couples TRBV4-1 to TRBJ1-1, with 11 bases aligning to TRBD1. This receptor was obtained from a middle-aged woman with acute COVID-19. The CDR3 coding sequence is TGCGCCAGCAGCCTCGGACAGGGGGCTAGGGAAGCTTTCTTT. Protein sequence: CASSLGQGAREAFF.